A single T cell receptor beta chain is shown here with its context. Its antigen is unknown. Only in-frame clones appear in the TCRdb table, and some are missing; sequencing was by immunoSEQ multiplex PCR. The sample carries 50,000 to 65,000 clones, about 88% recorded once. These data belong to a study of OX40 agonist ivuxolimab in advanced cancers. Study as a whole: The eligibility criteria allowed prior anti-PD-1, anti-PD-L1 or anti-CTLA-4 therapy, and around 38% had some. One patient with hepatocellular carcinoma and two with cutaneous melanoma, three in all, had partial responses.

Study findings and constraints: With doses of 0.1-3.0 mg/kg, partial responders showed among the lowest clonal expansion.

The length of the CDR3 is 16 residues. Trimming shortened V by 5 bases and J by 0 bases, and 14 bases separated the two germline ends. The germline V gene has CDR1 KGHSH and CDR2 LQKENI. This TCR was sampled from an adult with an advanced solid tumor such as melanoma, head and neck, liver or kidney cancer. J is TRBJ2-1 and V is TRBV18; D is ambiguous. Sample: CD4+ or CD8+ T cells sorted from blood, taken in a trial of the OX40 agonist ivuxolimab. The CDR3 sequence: CASSVQLLSSYNEQFF. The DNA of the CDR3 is TGTGCCAGCTCAGTACAGCTATTGAGCTCCTACAATGAGCAGTTCTTC.